Only a few counts were recorded for the clone carrying this T cell receptor beta chain. Its antigen is not identified. Those patients with uncontrolled infection, other autoimmune disease, pregnancy or lactation were excluded. Clinical symptoms, serum thyroxine and TRAb, thyroid ultrasound and orbital computed tomography together formed the diagnostic basis. RNA transcripts served as the template for amplifying TCR beta CDR3 regions. First-round RT-PCR targeting the TCR CDR3 was performed with the HTBI primer set. MiXCR was run by TCRdb on the multiplex PCR reads, yielding one entry per CDR3 protein. The sample includes approximately 640,000 distinct CDR3 sequences, just under 45% of them seen just once. The data derive from a study of T cells in Graves' hyperthyroidism and ophthalmopathy. Study observations and caveats: Appearing also in blood were most of the thyroid clonotypes expanded above 0.001.

The CDR3 is made up of 15 amino acids. J gave up 1 base and V 2 bases, and 1 base lay outside the gene matches. CDR1 and CDR2 (germline): SGHRS, YFSETQ. Input material: peripheral blood or thyroid tissue (not recorded which). The receptor comes from an adult man with Graves' disease, either hyperthyroidism or ophthalmopathy (not recorded which). The chain is built from TRBV5-1 and TRBJ2-2; TRBD1 matches 8 bases. The CDR3 loop reads CASSFDRGNTGELFF. CDR3 in DNA: TGCGCCAGCAGCTTCGACAGGGGGAACACCGGGGAGCTGTTTTTT.